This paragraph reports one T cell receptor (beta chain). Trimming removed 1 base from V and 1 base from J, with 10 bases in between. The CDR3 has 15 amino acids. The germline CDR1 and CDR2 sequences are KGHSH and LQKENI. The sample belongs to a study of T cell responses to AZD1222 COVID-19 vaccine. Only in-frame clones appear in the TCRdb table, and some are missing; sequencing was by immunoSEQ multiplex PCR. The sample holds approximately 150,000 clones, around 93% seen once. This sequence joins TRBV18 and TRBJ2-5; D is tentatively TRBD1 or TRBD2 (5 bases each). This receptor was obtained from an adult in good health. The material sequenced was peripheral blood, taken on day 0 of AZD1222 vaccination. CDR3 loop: CASSPRSGGQETQYF. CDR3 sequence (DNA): TGTGCCAGCTCACCACGGTCTGGGGGCCAAGAGACCCAGTACTTC. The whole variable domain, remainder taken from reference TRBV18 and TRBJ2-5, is NAGVMQNPRHLVRRRGQEARLRCSPMKGHSHVYWYRQLPEEGLKFMVYLQKENIIDESGMPKERFSAEFPKEGPSILRIQQVVRGDSAAYFCASSPRSGGQETQYFGPGTRLLVL.